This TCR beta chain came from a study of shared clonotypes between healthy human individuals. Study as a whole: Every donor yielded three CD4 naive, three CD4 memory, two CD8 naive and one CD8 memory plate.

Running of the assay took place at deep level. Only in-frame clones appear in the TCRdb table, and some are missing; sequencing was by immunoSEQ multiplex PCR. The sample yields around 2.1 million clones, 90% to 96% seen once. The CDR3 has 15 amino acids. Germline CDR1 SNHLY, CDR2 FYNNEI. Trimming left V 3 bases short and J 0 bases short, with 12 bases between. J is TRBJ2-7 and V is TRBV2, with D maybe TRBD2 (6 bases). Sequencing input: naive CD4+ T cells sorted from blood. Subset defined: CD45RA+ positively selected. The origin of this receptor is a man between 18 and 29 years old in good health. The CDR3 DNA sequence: TGTGCCAGCAGTGAGGAGCTTAGCGGCTCCTACGAGCAGTACTTC. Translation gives CASSEELSGSYEQYF.